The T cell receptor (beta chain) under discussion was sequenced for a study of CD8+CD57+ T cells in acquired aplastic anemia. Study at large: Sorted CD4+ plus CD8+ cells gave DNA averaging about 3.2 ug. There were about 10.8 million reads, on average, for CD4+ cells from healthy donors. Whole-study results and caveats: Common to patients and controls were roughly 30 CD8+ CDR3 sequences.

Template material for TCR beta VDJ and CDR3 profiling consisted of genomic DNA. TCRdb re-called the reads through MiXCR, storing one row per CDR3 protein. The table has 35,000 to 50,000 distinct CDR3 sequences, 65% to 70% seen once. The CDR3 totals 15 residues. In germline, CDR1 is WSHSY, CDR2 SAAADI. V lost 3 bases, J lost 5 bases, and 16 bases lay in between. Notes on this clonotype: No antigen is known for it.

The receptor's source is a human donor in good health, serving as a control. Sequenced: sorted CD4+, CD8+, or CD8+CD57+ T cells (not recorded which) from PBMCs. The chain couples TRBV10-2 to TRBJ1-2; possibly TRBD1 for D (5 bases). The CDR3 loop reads CASSDSLGRSYGYTF. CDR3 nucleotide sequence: TGCGCCAGCAGTGATTCGCTGGGGCGGTCTTATGGCTACACCTTC.